Presented here are 29 T cell receptor beta chains from one specimen sequenced in a study of Tregs in tolerant kidney transplant recipients. The nonmyeloablative bone marrow transplants came from related graft donors, with transient mixed chimerism. TCRdb's copy holds only in-frame clones and misses some; the assay was immunoSEQ multiplex PCR. Here the sample spans tens of thousands of clones, roughly 93% being singletons. The sequencing here drew on CD4+ T cells from blood (PBMCs), taken 12 months after the transplant. These TCRs come from a human patient who received a combined kidney and bone marrow transplant. Some T cells may be provided by the graft donor.

This rearrangement joins TRBV6-5 to TRBJ2-7, with 7 bases aligning to TRBD1. V shed 2 bases and J 4 bases; nucleotides not matched to a gene: 11. Germline-derived CDR1 and CDR2 are MNHEY and SVGAGI. CDR3 length: 16 residues. CDR3 residues: CASSYARQGGGYEQYF. For the CDR3, the DNA is TGTGCCAGCAGTTACGCAAGACAGGGCGGCGGGTACGAGCAGTACTTC.

This chain joins TRBV5-1 and TRBJ2-3, with D possibly matching TRBD1 (5 bases). The V gene's germline CDR1 is SGHRS and CDR2 YFSETQ. This CDR3 has 15 residues. V shed 1 base and J shed 4 bases, with 13 bases lying between them. CDR3 in DNA: TGCGCCAGCAGCTTGATCCAGGGATTAGCAGATACGCAGTATTTT. This gives the protein CASSLIQGLADTQYF.

This clone appeared a few times. V usage is TRBV5-6 and J usage is TRBJ1-3, with unresolved D. Deletions cut 0 bases from V and 2 bases from J, with 6 bases between. This CDR3 region has 14 residues. The germline V gene encodes CDR1 SGHDT and CDR2 YYEEEE. In DNA, the CDR3 is TGTGCCAGCAGCTTGGACACTACTGGAAACACCATATATTTT. Amino acids: CASSLDTTGNTIYF.

The J gene is TRBJ2-7, the V gene TRBV6-5; D call uncertain. V gave up 0 bases and J gave up 3 bases, with 15 bases separating them. This CDR3 is built from 16 residues. Germline values: CDR1 MNHEY, CDR2 SVGAGI. The CDR3 protein is CASSYSMFQVDYEQYF. CDR3 bases: TGTGCCAGCAGTTACTCGATGTTCCAGGTGGACTACGAGCAGTACTTC.

The CDR3 sequence: CASSVVGMAPNTGELFF. The CDR3 DNA reads as TGTGCCAGCAGCGTAGTCGGGATGGCCCCTAACACCGGGGAGCTGTTTTTT. The chain has TRBV9 and TRBJ2-2, with D possibly matching TRBD2 (5 bases). This CDR3 has 17 residues. V was cut by 0 bases and J by 2 bases, with 14 bases left in between. The germline V gene has CDR1 SGDLS and CDR2 YYNGEE.

Notes on this clone: Other nucleotide sequences in the sample specify the same CDR3. V gene TRBV15 combines with J gene TRBJ1-6; D gene unclear. The germline gives CDR1 LNHNV, CDR2 YYDKDF (reference sequence). Trimming shortened V by 2 bases and J by 7 bases, and 15 bases separated the two germline ends. This CDR3 contains 16 residues. This CDR3 is CATSRSMADWNSPLHF. The CDR3 DNA follows: TGTGCCACCAGCAGATCAATGGCAGACTGGAATTCACCCCTCCACTTT.

The table lists this clone with a few counts. The chain couples TRBV10-3 to TRBJ2-1; D is perhaps TRBD2 (6 bases). This CDR3 contains 13 residues. The germline gives CDR1 ENHRY, CDR2 SYGVKD. Between the trimmed V and J ends, which lost 3 bases and 6 bases, there was a span of 9 bases. The DNA of the CDR3 is TGTGCCATCAGTGAATCTAGCGTCAATGAGCAGTTCTTC. Protein: CAISESSVNEQFF.

This clone was picked up one time. The chain combines TRBV4-2 with TRBJ2-7; D gene ambiguous. CDR3 length: 15 residues. Germline CDR1 is LGHNA and CDR2 is YNFKEQ. V was cut by 1 base and J by 0 bases, with 10 bases left in between. CDR3: CASSQVGGDSYEQYF. In nucleotides, the CDR3 is TGTGCCAGCAGCCAAGTTGGCGGTGACTCCTACGAGCAGTACTTC.

The rearrangement uses TRBV4-2 and TRBJ2-1; 12 positions agree with TRBD2. CDR3 length: 20 residues. Trimming at V came to 4 bases and at J to 4 bases, leaving 17 bases not matched to a gene. CDR1 LGHNA and CDR2 YNFKEQ come from the germline V gene. In DNA form, the CDR3 reads TGTGCCAGCAGCCTAATTAATGGGAACCCGGGACTAGCGGGTTACAATGAGCAGTTCTTC. It codes for CASSLINGNPGLAGYNEQFF.

The chain employs TRBV5-1 and TRBJ2-5, with TRBD1 matching over 8 bases. The V and J ends lost 1 base and 3 bases, in that order; junction bases with no gene match: 2. CDR1 and CDR2 (germline): SGHRS, YFSETQ. The CDR3 loop spans 14 amino acids. The CDR3 spells CASSLSGGEETQYF. The CDR3 DNA follows: TGCGCCAGCAGCTTGTCAGGGGGCGAAGAGACCCAGTACTTC.

The chain combines TRBV11-2 with TRBJ2-5, with a possible D match to TRBD2 (6 bases). V shed 6 bases and J shed 7 bases, with 21 bases lying between them. This CDR3 region has 15 residues. Germline V lookup: CDR1 SGHAT, CDR2 FQNNGV. The CDR3 spells CASRSPSWVEGTQYF. In DNA, the CDR3 is TGTGCCAGCAGATCCCCTTCGTGGGTGGAGGGGACCCAGTACTTC.

The chain recombines TRBV7-8 with TRBJ2-7, with D unresolved. CDR1 SGHVS and CDR2 FQNEAQ come from the germline V gene. V lost 2 bases to trimming and J lost 1 base, with 9 bases between them. The CDR3 is 14 amino acids. In nucleotides, the CDR3 is TGTGCCAGCAGCTTACTCCGCCAGTCCTACGAGCAGTACTTC. Protein product: CASSLLRQSYEQYF.

This rearrangement joins TRBV30 to TRBJ2-1, with 12 bases identical to TRBD2. V lost 4 bases, J lost 1 base, and 2 bases stayed unmatched. The V gene's germline CDR1 is GTSNPN and CDR2 SVGIG (reference sequence). The CDR3 has 15 residues. In nucleotides, the CDR3 is TGTGCCTGGACTAGCGGGGGGGGATCCTACAATGAGCAGTTCTTC. Translation: CAWTSGGGSYNEQFF. Together with reference TRBV30 and TRBJ2-1, the CDR3 gives the full variable domain: SQTIHQWPATLVQPVGSPLSLECTVEGTSNPNLYWYRQAAGRGLQLLFYSVGIGQISSEVPQNLSASRPQDRQFILSSKKLLLSDSGFYLCAWTSGGGSYNEQFFGPGTRLTVL.

J is TRBJ2-6 and V is TRBV18; perhaps TRBD1 as D (6 bases). The CDR3 is made up of 15 amino acids. Trimming took off 0 bases at V and 12 bases at J, with 15 bases between the two ends. Germline V gene sequence: CDR1 KGHSH, CDR2 LQKENI. The CDR3 bases are TGTGCCAGCTCACCACCCCTTATTGGGGGCGCCGTCCTGACTTTC. This codes for CASSPPLIGGAVLTF.

The chain couples TRBV6-5 to TRBJ2-1, with no clear D. The CDR3 has 15 residues. Per germline, CDR1 MNHEY and CDR2 SVGAGI. Deletions cut 0 bases from V and 1 base from J, with 7 bases between. The CDR3 region is CASSYSFLSYNEQFF. As DNA, the CDR3 is TGTGCCAGCAGTTACTCGTTCTTGTCCTACAATGAGCAGTTCTTC.

V gene TRBV1 combines with J gene TRBJ1-1; TRBD1 is the table's D call, not checked against the DNA. TRBV1 is termed a pseudogene. The CDR3 totals 13 residues. CDR3 in amino acids: CTSSQEGRSEAFF. The CDR3 coding sequence is TGCACCAGCAGCCAAGAGGGCCGATCTGAAGCTTTCTTT.

The J gene is TRBJ2-5, the V gene TRBV11-2; 8 nucleotides line up with TRBD2. Per the germline V gene, CDR1 is SGHAT and CDR2 is FQNNGV. The CDR3 runs 13 residues. V dropped 3 bases and J dropped 3; count of bases not matched to a gene: 0. CDR3 sequence (DNA): TGTGCCAGCAGCTTGGGACTAGAAGAGACCCAGTACTTC. It encodes CASSLGLEETQYF.

The chain is built from TRBV21-1 and TRBJ1-2; TRBD1 reflects the table's D call only, with no check against the DNA. TRBV21-1 is a pseudogene segment. The length of the CDR3 is 17 residues. CDR3 DNA sequence: TGTGCCAGCAGCAAAATCGGAAACAGGCCCCTTAACTATGGCTACACCTTC. It codes for CASSKIGNRPLNYGYTF.

The V gene is TRBV7-3, the J gene TRBJ1-3; TRBD1 is a possible D gene (5 bases). The V and J ends lost 5 bases and 4 bases respectively, with 18 bases between them. This CDR3 has 16 amino acids. CDR1 SGHTA and CDR2 FQGTGA come from the germline V gene. CDR3 sequence: CASSPGPAAGGNTIYF. The DNA for the CDR3 is TGTGCCAGCAGCCCAGGGCCAGCAGCTGGGGGAAACACCATATATTTT.

The rearrangement uses TRBV5-1 and TRBJ2-7, with a weak D call TRBD2 (6 bases). Trimming cost V 4 bases and J 2 bases, with 13 bases left between them. This CDR3 has 14 amino acids. CDR1 SGHRS and CDR2 YFSETQ come from the germline V gene. The CDR3 DNA sequence: TGCGCCAGCAGCGAGGGACTCGCAACCTACGAGCAGTACTTC. Translation gives CASSEGLATYEQYF.

The rearrangement joins TRBV27 to TRBJ1-2; D may be TRBD1 (6 bases). The CDR3 covers 14 residues. Trimming took 3 bases from V and 7 from J, leaving 15 bases between them. Germline CDR1 MNHEY, CDR2 SMNVEV (reference sequence). In DNA, the CDR3 is TGTGCCAGCAGTTTTAGTGCAGGGGTGGGTGGCTACACCTTC. Translation: CASSFSAGVGGYTF.

The CDR3 loop is CAIKGTSGDTQYF. The CDR3 DNA reads TGTGCCATCAAGGGGACTAGCGGGGATACGCAGTATTTT. The genes are TRBV10-3 and TRBJ2-3, with 12 bases aligning to TRBD2. The CDR3 is made up of 13 amino acids. In germline, CDR1 is ENHRY, CDR2 SYGVKD. The junction had 2 bases not matched to a gene; V was cut back by 7 bases and J by 6 bases.

This clone came up once. V and J are TRBV18 and TRBJ2-1, with D possibly matching TRBD2 (7 bases). CDR1 and CDR2 from the germline V gene are KGHSH and LQKENI. There are 15 residues in the CDR3. The germline V and J ends were trimmed by 0 bases and 16 bases, with 22 bases remaining between them. In DNA form, the CDR3 reads TGTGCCAGCTCACCACCGACCGAGGGGGGGCCGTTACAATTCTTC. Translating gives CASSPPTEGGPLQFF. The variable domain in full, completed from reference TRBV18 and TRBJ2-1, reads NAGVMQNPRHLVRRRGQEARLRCSPMKGHSHVYWYRQLPEEGLKFMVYLQKENIIDESGMPKERFSAEFPKEGPSILRIQQVVRGDSAAYFCASSPPTEGGPLQFFGPGTRLTVL.

CDR3 in DNA: TGTGCCTGGAGGGCTTCGGCAACTGCGGGGGCATACGAAGCTTTCTTT. It encodes CAWRASATAGAYEAFF. V gene TRBV30 combines with J gene TRBJ1-1; the D gene is possibly TRBD1 (6 bases). The CDR3 extends over 16 amino acids. The germline V gene has CDR1 GTSNPN and CDR2 SVGIG (reference sequence). With 3 bases removed from V and 8 bases from J, the gap between germline ends came to 25 bases.

The chain carries TRBV7-9 and TRBJ2-5, with 9 bases matching TRBD2. Looked up from germline, CDR1 is SEHNR and CDR2 is FQNEAQ (reference sequence). The CDR3 has 16 residues. V shed 2 bases, J shed 5 bases, and the junction held 9 bases outside the gene matches. In nucleotides, the CDR3 is TGTGCCAGCAGCTTAATAGGCGGGGGGGCCGCGGAGACCCAGTACTTC. Translated, it gives CASSLIGGGAAETQYF.

J is TRBJ1-6 and V is TRBV9, with D tentatively TRBD1 (5 bases). Per germline, CDR1 SGDLS and CDR2 YYNGEE. Between the trimmed V and J ends, which lost 3 bases and 6 bases, there was a span of 10 bases. This CDR3 region has 14 residues. The chain's CDR3 is CASSAQGSNSPLHF. The CDR3 bases are TGTGCCAGCAGCGCGCAGGGATCTAATTCACCCCTCCACTTT.

The rearrangement joins TRBV11-2 to TRBJ1-3; the D is unclear. Germline V CDR1 and CDR2: SGHAT, FQNNGV. V shed 3 bases and J shed 4 bases, with 10 bases lying between them. The CDR3 has 14 residues. In nucleotides, the CDR3 is TGTGCCAGCAGCTTGGGCAGTACAGGAAACACCATATATTTT. It yields the protein CASSLGSTGNTIYF.

This clone has only a few counts. The gene calls are TRBV5-4 and TRBJ2-3; 10 bases are shared with TRBD2. The germline V gene encodes CDR1 SGHNT and CDR2 YYREEE (reference sequence). The CDR3 runs 16 residues. Trimming removed 4 bases from V and 2 bases from J; junction bases left unmatched: 7. This CDR3 reads CASSLNSGGTTDTQYF. The CDR3 nucleotides are TGTGCCAGCAGCCTTAATAGCGGGGGGACCACAGATACGCAGTATTTT.

The chain links TRBV28 to TRBJ1-5, with D tentatively TRBD1 (6 bases). V lost 6 bases, J lost 6 bases, and 21 bases lay in between. CDR3 size: 16 residues. Germline-derived CDR1 and CDR2 are MDHEN and SYDVKM. CDR3 sequence (DNA): TGTGCCAGCAGCTGGGGGGCGGGGGGTTCACGTCAGCCCCAGCATTTT. Translation gives CASSWGAGGSRQPQHF.